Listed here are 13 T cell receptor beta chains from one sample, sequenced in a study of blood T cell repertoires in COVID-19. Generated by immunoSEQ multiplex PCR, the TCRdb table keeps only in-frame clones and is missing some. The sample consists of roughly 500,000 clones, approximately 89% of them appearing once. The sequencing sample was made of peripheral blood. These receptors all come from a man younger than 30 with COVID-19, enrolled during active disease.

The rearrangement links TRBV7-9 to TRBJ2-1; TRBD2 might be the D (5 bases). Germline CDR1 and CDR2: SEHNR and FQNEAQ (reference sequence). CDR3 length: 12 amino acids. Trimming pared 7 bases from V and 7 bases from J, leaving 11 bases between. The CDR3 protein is CASNEGLNEQFF. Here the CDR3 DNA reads TGTGCCAGCAATGAGGGTTTGAATGAGCAGTTCTTC. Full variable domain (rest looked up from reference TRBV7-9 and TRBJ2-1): DTGVSQNPRHKITKRGQNVTFRCDPISEHNRLYWYRQTLGQGPEFLTYFQNEAQLEKSRLLSDRFSAERPKGSFSTLEIQRTEQGDSAMYLCASNEGLNEQFFGPGTRLTVL.

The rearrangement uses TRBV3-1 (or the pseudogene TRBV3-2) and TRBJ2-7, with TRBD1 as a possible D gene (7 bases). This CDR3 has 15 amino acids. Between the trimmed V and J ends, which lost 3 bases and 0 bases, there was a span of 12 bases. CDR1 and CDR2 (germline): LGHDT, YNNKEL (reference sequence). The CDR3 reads CASSHAGQSSYEQYF. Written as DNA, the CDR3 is TGTGCCAGCAGCCACGCGGGACAGAGCTCCTACGAGCAGTACTTC.

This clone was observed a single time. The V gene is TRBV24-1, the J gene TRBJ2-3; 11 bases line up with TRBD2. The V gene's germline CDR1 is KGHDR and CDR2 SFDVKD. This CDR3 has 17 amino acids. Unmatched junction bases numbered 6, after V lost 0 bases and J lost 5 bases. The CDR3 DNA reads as TGTGCCACCAGTGATTTGCTAGCGGGGGGCCTGGGAGATACGCAGTATTTT. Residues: CATSDLLAGGLGDTQYF.

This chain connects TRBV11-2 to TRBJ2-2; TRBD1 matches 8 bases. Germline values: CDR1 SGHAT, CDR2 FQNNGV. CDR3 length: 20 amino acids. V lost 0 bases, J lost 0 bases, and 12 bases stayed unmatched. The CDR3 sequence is CASSLDWAQGAPPNTGELFF. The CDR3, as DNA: TGTGCCAGCAGCTTAGATTGGGCGCAGGGGGCACCGCCGAACACCGGGGAGCTGTTTTTT. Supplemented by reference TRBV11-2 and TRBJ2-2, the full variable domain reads EAGVAQSPRYKIIEKRQSVAFWCNPISGHATLYWYQQILGQGPKLLIQFQNNGVVDDSQLPKDRFSAERLKGVDSTLKIQPAKLEDSAVYLCASSLDWAQGAPPNTGELFFGEGSRLTVL.

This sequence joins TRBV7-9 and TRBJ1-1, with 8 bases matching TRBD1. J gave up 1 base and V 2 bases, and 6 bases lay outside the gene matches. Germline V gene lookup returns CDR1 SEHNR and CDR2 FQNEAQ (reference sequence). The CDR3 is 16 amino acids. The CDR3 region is CASSLHIGTGNTEAFF. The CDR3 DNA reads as TGTGCCAGCAGCTTACATATTGGGACAGGGAACACTGAAGCTTTCTTT.

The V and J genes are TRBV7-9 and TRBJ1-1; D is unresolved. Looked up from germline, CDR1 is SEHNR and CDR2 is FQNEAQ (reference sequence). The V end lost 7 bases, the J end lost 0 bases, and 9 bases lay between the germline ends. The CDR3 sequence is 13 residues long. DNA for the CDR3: TGTGCCAGCACCGAAACAGTGAACACTGAAGCTTTCTTT. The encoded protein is CASTETVNTEAFF.

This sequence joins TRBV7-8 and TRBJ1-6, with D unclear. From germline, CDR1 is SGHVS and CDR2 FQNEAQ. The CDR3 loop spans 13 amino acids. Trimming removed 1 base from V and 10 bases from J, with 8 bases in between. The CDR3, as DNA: TGTGCCAGCAGCTTAGTTGCCCTATCACCCCTCCACTTT. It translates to CASSLVALSPLHF.

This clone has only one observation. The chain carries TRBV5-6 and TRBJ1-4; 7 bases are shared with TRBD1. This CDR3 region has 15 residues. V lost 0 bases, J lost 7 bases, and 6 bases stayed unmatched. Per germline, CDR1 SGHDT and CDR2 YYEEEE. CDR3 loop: CASSLGRGWSEKLFF. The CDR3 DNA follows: TGTGCCAGCAGCTTGGGCAGGGGGTGGAGTGAAAAACTGTTTTTT.

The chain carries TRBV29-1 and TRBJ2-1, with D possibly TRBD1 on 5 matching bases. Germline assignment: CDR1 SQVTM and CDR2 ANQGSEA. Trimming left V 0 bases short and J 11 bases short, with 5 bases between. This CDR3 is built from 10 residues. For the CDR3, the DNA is TGCAGCGTTGAAGAGGGGCAGCAGTTCTTC. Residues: CSVEEGQQFF.

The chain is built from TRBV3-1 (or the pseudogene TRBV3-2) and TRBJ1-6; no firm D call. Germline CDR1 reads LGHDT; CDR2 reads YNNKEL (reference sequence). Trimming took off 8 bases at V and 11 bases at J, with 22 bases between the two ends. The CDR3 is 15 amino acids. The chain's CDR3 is CASSSSPEASTPLHF. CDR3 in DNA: TGTGCCAGCTCTTCATCCCCCGAGGCCTCTACACCCCTCCACTTT.

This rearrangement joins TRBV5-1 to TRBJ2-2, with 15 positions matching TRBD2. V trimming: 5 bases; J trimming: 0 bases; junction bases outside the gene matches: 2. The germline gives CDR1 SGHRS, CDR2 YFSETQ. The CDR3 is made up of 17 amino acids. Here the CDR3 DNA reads TGCGCCAGCAGGGGACTAGCGGGGGGAACGAACACCGGGGAGCTGTTTTTT. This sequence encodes CASRGLAGGTNTGELFF.

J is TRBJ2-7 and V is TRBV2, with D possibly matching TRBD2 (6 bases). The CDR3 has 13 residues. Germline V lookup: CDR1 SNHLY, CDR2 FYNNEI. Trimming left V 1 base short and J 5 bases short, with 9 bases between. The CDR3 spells CASSEVWGDEQYF. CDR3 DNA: TGTGCCAGCAGTGAAGTTTGGGGGGACGAGCAGTACTTC. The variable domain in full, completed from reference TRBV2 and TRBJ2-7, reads EPEVTQTPSHQVTQMGQEVILRCVPISNHLYFYWYRQILGQKVEFLVSFYNNEISEKSEIFDDQFSVERPDGSNFTLKIRSTKLEDSAMYFCASSEVWGDEQYFGPGTRLTVT.

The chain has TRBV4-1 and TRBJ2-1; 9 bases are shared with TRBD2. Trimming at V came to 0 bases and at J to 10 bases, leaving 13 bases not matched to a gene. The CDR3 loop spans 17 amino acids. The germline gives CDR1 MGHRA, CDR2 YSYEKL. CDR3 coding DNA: TGCGCCAGCAGCCAAGACCCGTCTAGCGGGGCCGAAAGCGAGCAGTTCTTC. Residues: CASSQDPSSGAESEQFF.